One T cell receptor beta chain is described in this entry. Its recognized antigen is unknown. Base qualities are not provided; no much larger clone lies one nucleotide away. The protocol used for the library was the immunoSEQ multiplex PCR assay. As for how the authors treated the data: A statistical classification framework was built for diagnosing cytomegalovirus status from the catalog of TCR beta chain sequences. As stored in TCRdb, this immuneACCESS dataset retains in-frame rearrangements with V and J assigned. A fraction of the clones does not appear; measured against another copy, unresolved V genes explain less than half of the discrepancy, and the remainder lacks a known reason. That table gives V, J and clone size, and the DNA gave D and trimming. Counted in this sample were 200,000 to 250,000 clones; just over 90% of them appeared once. The ten top clones hold 1% to 1.2% of the sample.

The data are from a study of cytomegalovirus exposure and HLA in healthy donors (dated by TCRdb to 2015 to 2018). Describing the broader study: The 650 to 750 repertoires of the first cohort and the 95 to 150 validation repertoires were produced on the same platform, according to a later analysis. The study aimed to test whether signatures of past pathogen exposure could be identified by cataloging public T cell receptors. To predict cytomegalovirus infection status, the study combined high-throughput TCR immunosequencing, statistical association of individual TCRs with disease status, and machine learning. Along with the roughly 670-subject first cohort, a separate validation cohort of over a hundred different subjects was used.

General findings and caveats noted by the study authors: In a later analysis, TCRs clustered in the first cohort were found to also tend to co-occur in the roughly 110 validation repertoires, with approximately 95% of cluster scores above 0. In vitro tests confirmed that a few of the cytomegalovirus-associated TCR beta chains recognize cytomegalovirus antigens. The study listed over 150 TCR beta chains as associated with cytomegalovirus. It was suggested by the authors that the approach could potentially be generalized to other disease states and immunological phenotypes. All 120 or so repertoires were used to score co-occurrence in the validation cohort in a later analysis, because that analysis had no HLA typing for the cohort. In both the original and validation cohorts, the classifier was reported to diagnose cytomegalovirus status with high specificity and sensitivity. While some public TCRs were present in many individuals, most TCR sequences turned up only very rarely across donors.

The junction shows trimming of 0 bases on V and 0 bases on J, and the gene matches do not reach 4 bases of it. Including the terminal cysteine and phenylalanine, the CDR3 comprises 15 residues. The retained sequence is limited to the CDR3, 45 bases, with the frame set at the first base. According to the germline V gene (reference sequence), CDR1 reads GTSNPN and CDR2 reads SVGIG. The donors were included in the validation cohort of some 120 subjects, a group kept apart from the roughly 670-subject first cohort. Recombination linked TRBV30 to TRBJ1-1, and 7 junctional nucleotides match TRBD1. The sequence derives from a woman aged 18-29 years in good health and CMV-seronegative. The specimen was PBMCs. The nucleotide sequence is TGTGCCTGGAGTGTCGGGGACAGAATGAACACTGAAGCTTTCTTT. This translates into CAWSVGDRMNTEAFF.